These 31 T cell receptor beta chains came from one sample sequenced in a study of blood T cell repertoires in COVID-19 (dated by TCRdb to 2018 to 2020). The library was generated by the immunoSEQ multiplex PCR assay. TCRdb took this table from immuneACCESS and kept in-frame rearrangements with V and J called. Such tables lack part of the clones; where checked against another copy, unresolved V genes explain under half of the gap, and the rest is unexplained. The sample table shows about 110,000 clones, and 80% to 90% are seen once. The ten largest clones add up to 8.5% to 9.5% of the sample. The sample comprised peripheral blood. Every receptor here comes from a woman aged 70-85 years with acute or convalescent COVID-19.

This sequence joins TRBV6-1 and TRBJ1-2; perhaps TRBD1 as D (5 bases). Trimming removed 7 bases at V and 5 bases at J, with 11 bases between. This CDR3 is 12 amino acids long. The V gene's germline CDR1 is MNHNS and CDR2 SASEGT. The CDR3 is CASTQGGYGYTF. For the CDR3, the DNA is TGTGCCAGCACCCAGGGTGGGTATGGCTACACCTTC.

This chain's CDR3 is CASSWTGDADTQYF. The CDR3 coding sequence is TGCGCCAGCAGCTGGACAGGGGATGCAGATACGCAGTATTTT. The chain is built from TRBV5-1 and TRBJ2-3; 9 bases fit TRBD1. Germline trimming cut 3 bases from V and 4 bases from J; bases unmatched to any gene: 3. Germline V CDR1 and CDR2: SGHRS, YFSETQ. The CDR3 covers 14 residues.

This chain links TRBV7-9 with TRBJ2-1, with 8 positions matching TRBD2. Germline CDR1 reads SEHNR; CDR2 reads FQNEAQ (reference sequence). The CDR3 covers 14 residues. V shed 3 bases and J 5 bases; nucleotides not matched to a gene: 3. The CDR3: CASSFGLADNEQFF. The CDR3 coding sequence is TGTGCCAGCAGCTTCGGACTAGCTGACAATGAGCAGTTCTTC.

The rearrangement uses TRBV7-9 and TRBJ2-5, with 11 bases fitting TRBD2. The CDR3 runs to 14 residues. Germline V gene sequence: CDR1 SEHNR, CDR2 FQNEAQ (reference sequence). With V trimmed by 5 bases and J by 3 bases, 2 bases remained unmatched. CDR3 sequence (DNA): TGTGCCAGCAGCCGGGGACTAGCGGAAGAGACCCAGTACTTC. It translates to CASSRGLAEETQYF. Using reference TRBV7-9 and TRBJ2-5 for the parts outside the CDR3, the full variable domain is DTGVSQNPRHKITKRGQNVTFRCDPISEHNRLYWYRQTLGQGPEFLTYFQNEAQLEKSRLLSDRFSAERPKGSFSTLEIQRTEQGDSAMYLCASSRGLAEETQYFGPGTRLLVL.

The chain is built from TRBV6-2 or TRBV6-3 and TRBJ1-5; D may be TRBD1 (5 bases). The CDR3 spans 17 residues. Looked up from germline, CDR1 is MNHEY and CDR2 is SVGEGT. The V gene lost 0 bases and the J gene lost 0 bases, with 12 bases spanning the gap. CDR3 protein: CASSYSSDGGSNQPQHF. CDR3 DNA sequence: TGTGCCAGCAGTTACTCATCGGACGGGGGTAGCAATCAGCCCCAGCATTTT.

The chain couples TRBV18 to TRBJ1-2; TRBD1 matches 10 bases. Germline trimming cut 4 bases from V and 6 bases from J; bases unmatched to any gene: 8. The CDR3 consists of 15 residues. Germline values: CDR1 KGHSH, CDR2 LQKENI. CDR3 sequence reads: CASSLTDRGKNGYTF. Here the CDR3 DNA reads TGTGCCAGCTCACTGACGGACAGGGGGAAAAATGGCTACACCTTC. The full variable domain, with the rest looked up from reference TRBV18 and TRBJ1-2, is NAGVMQNPRHLVRRRGQEARLRCSPMKGHSHVYWYRQLPEEGLKFMVYLQKENIIDESGMPKERFSAEFPKEGPSILRIQQVVRGDSAAYFCASSLTDRGKNGYTFGSGTRLTVV.

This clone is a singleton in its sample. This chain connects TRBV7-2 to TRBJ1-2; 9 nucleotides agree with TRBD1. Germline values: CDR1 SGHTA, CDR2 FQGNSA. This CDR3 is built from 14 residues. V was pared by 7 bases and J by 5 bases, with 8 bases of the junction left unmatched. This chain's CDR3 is CASTTPGQGYGYTF. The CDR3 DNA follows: TGTGCCAGCACCACTCCGGGACAGGGTTATGGCTACACCTTC. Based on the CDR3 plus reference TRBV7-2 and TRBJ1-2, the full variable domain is GAGVSQSPSNKVTEKGKDVELRCDPISGHTALYWYRQSLGQGLEFLIYFQGNSAPDKSGLPSDRFSAERTGGSVSTLTIQRTQQEDSAVYLCASTTPGQGYGYTFGSGTRLTVV.

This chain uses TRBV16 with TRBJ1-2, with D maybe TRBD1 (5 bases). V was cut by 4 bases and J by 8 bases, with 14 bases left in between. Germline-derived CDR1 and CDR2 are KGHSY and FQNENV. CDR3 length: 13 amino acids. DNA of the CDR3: TGTGCCAGCAGCCCTCGACAGCATGAGGGCTACACCTTC. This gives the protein CASSPRQHEGYTF.

The CDR3 sequence is CASSIPRPGGNEQFF. In nucleotides, the CDR3 is TGCGCCAGCAGCATTCCCCGCCCCGGGGGCAATGAGCAGTTCTTC. The chain recombines TRBV5-1 with TRBJ2-1; D may be TRBD2 (6 bases). The CDR3 covers 15 residues. Germline assignment: CDR1 SGHRS and CDR2 YFSETQ. V was trimmed by 4 bases and J by 6 bases, leaving 17 bases between them.

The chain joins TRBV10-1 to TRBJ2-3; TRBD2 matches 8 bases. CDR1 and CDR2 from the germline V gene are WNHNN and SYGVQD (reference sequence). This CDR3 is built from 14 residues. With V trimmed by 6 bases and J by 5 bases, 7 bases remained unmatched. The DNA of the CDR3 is TGCGCCAGCAGCGGGGGGGCGGGAGAAGATACGCAGTATTTT. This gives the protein CASSGGAGEDTQYF.

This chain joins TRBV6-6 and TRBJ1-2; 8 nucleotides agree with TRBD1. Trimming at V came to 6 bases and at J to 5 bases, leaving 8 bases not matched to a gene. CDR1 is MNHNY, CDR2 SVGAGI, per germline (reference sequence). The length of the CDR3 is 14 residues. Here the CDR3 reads CASSPDRGFYGYTF. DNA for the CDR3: TGTGCCAGCAGCCCCGACAGGGGATTTTATGGCTACACCTTC.

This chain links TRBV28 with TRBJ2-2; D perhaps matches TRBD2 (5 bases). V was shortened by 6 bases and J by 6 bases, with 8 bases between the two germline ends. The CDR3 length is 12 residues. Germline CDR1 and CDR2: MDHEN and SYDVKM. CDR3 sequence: CASRVASGELFF. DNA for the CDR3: TGTGCCAGCAGAGTAGCGTCCGGGGAGCTGTTTTTT.

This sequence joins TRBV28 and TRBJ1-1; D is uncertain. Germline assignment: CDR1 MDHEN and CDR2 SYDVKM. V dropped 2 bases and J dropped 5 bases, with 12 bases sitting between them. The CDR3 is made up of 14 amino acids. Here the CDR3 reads CASSLTQKWTEAFF. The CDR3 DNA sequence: TGTGCCAGCAGTTTAACCCAGAAGTGGACTGAAGCTTTCTTT.

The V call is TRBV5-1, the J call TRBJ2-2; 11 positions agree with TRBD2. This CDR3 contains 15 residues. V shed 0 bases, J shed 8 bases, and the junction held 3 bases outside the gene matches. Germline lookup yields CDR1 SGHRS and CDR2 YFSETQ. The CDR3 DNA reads TGCGCCAGCAGCTTGGAGACTAGCGGGGCTGGGGAGCTGTTTTTT. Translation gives CASSLETSGAGELFF.

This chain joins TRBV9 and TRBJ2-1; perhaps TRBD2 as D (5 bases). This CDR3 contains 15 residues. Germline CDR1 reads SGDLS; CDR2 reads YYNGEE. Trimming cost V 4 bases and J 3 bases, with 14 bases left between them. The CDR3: CASSRVLGLYNEQFF. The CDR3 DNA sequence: TGTGCCAGCAGCAGAGTACTAGGACTCTACAATGAGCAGTTCTTC.

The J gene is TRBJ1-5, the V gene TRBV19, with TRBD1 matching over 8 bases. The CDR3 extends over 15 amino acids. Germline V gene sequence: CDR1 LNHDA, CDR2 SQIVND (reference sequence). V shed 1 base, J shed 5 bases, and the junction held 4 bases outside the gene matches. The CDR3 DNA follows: TGTGCCAGTAGTATAGTTCCGACAGGGGATCAGCCCCAGCATTTT. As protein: CASSIVPTGDQPQHF.

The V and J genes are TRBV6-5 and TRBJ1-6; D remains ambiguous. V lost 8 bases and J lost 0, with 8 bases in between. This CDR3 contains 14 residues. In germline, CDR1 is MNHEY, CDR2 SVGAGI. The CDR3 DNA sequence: TGTGCCAGCCAACAGAGCTCCTATAATTCACCCCTCCACTTT. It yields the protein CASQQSSYNSPLHF.

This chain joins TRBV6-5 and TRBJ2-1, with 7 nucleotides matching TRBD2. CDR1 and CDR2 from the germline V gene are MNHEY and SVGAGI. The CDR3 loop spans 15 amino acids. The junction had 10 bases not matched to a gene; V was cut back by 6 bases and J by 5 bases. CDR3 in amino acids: CASSAEGLSNNEQFF. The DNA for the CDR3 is TGTGCCAGCAGCGCCGAGGGACTATCAAACAATGAGCAGTTCTTC.

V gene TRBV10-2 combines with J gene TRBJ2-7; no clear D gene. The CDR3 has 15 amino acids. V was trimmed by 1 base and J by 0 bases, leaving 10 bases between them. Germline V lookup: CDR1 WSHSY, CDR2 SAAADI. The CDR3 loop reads CASSEWSTSSYEQYF. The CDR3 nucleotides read TGCGCCAGCAGTGAGTGGAGCACCAGCTCCTACGAGCAGTACTTC.

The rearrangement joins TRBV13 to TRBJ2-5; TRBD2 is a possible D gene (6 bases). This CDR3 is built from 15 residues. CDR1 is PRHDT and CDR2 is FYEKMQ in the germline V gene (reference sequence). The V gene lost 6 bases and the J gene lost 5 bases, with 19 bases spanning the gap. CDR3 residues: CASSYVSGDSETQYF. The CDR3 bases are TGTGCCAGCAGTTACGTATCGGGGGACTCCGAGACCCAGTACTTC. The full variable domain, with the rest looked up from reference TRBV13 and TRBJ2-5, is AAGVIQSPRHLIKEKRETATLKCYPIPRHDTVYWYQQGPGQDPQFLISFYEKMQSDKGSIPDRFSAQQFSDYHSELNMSSLELGDSALYFCASSYVSGDSETQYFGPGTRLLVL.

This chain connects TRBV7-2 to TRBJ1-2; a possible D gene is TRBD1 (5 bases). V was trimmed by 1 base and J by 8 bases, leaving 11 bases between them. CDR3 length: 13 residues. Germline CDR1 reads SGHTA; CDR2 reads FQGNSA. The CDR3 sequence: CASSLGTPRGYTF. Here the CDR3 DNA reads TGTGCCAGCAGCTTAGGGACACCACGCGGCTACACCTTC.

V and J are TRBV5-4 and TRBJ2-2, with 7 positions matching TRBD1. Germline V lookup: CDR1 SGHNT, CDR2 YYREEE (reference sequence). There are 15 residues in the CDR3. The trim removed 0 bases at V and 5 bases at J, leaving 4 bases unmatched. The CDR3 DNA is TGTGCCAGCAGCTTGGAAGCCAGGGGGACCGGGGAGCTGTTTTTT. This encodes CASSLEARGTGELFF. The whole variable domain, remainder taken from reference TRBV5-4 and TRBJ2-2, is ETGVTQSPTHLIKTRGQQVTLRCSSQSGHNTVSWYQQALGQGPQFIFQYYREEENGRGNFPPRFSGLQFPNYSSELNVNALELDDSALYLCASSLEARGTGELFFGEGSRLTVL.

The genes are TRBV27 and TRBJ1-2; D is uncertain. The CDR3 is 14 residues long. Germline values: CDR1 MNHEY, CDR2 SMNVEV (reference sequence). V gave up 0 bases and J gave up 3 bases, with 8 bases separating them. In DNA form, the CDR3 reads TGTGCCAGCAGTTTATCCCGGGAGGACTATGGCTACACCTTC. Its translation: CASSLSREDYGYTF.

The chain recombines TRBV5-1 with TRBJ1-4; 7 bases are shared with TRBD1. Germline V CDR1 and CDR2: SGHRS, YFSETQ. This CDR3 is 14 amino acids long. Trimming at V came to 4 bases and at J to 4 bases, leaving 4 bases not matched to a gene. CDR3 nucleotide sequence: TGCGCCAGCAGCCTACAGGGGATTAATGAAAAACTGTTTTTT. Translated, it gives CASSLQGINEKLFF.

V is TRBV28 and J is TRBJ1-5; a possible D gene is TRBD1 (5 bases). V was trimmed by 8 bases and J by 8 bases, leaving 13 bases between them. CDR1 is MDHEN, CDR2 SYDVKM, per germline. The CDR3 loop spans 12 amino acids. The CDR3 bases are TGTGCCAGCTGGGGGGGGGTGAAGCCCCAGCATTTT. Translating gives CASWGGVKPQHF.

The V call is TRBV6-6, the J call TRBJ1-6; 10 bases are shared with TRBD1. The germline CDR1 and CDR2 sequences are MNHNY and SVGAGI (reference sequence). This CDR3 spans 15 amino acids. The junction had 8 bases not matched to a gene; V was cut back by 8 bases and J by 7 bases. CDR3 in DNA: TGTGCCAGCGCGGGGGACAGGGGTGGGAATTCACCCCTCCACTTT. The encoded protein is CASAGDRGGNSPLHF.

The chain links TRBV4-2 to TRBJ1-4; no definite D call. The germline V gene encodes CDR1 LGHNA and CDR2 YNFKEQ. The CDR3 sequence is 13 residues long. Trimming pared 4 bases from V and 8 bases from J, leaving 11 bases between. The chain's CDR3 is CASSLRSAEKLFF. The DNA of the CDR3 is TGTGCCAGCAGCCTGAGGTCAGCGGAAAAACTGTTTTTT.

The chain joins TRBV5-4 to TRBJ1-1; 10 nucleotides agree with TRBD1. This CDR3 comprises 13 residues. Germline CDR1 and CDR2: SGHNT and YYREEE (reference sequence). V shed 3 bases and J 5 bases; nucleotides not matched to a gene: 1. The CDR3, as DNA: TGTGCCAGCAGCTGGACAGGGGGTACTGAAGCTTTCTTT. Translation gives CASSWTGGTEAFF.

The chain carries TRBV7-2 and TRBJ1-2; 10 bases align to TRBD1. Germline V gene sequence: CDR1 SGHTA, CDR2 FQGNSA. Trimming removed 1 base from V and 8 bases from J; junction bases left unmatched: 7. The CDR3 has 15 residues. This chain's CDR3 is CASSLDPGQGRGYTF. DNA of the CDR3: TGTGCCAGCAGCTTAGACCCGGGACAGGGGCGAGGCTACACCTTC.

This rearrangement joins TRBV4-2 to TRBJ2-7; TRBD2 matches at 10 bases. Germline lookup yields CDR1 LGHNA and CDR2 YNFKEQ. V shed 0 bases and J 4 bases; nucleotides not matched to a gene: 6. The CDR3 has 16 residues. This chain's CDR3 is CASSQDPVAGGYEQYF. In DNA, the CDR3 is TGTGCCAGCAGCCAAGATCCGGTAGCGGGAGGTTACGAGCAGTACTTC.

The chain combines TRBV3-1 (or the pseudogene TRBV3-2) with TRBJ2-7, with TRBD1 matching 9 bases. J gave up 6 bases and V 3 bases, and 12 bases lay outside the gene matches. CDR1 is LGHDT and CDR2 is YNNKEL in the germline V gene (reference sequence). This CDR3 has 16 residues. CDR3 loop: CASSQGQGGGNAEQYF. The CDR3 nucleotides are TGTGCCAGCAGCCAGGGACAGGGAGGAGGAAACGCCGAGCAGTACTTC.